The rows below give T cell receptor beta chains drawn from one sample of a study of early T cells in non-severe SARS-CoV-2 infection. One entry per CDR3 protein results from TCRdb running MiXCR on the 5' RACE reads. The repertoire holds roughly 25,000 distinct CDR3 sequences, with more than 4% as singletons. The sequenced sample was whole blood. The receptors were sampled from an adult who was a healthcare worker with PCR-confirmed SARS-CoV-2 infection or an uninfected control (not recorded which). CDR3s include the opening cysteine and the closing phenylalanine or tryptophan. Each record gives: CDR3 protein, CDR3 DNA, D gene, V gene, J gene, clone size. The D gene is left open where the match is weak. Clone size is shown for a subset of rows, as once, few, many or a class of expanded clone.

CASSRLGFNENIQYF	TGTGCCAGCAGTCGACTAGGGTTTAACGAAAACATTCAGTACTTC	-	TRBV6-2/TRBV6-3	TRBJ2-4	-
CSASPPPTAGRTGELFF	TGCAGTGCTAGCCCTCCCCCCACGGCAGGGCGGACCGGGGAGCTGTTTTTT	-	TRBV20-1	TRBJ2-2	few
CASSDRANTEAFF	TGTGCCAGCAGCGACAGGGCGAACACTGAAGCTTTCTTT	TRBD1	TRBV11-3	TRBJ1-1	few
CASSSIHLPYEQYF	TGTGCCAGCAGCTCGATTCACCTTCCCTACGAGCAGTACTTC	-	TRBV11-2	TRBJ2-7	many
CASSLVPLAGGKTNNEQFF	TGTGCTAGCAGCTTAGTACCACTAGCGGGAGGGAAAACCAACAATGAGCAGTTCTTC	TRBD2	TRBV7-7	TRBJ2-1	many
CSAPVWVEQFF	TGCAGTGCCCCCGTCTGGGTTGAGCAGTTCTTC	-	TRBV20-1	TRBJ2-1	-
CASSYGTRNNEQFF	TGCGCCAGCAGTTACGGGACGCGAAACAATGAGCAGTTCTTC	-	TRBV10-1	TRBJ2-1	many
CSARDPSGGAYEQYF	TGCAGTGCTAGAGATCCTAGCGGGGGAGCCTACGAGCAGTACTTC	TRBD2	TRBV20-1	TRBJ2-7	many
CASIGGPRLSYNEQFF	TGCGCCAGCATTGGGGGACCGCGATTGTCCTACAATGAGCAGTTCTTC	-	TRBV5-1	TRBJ2-1	many
CASSTHIGNEQFF	TGCGCCAGCAGCACACATATAGGCAATGAGCAGTTCTTC	-	TRBV5-1	TRBJ2-1	many
CASSQGTGETQYF	TGTGCCAGCAGCCAAGGGACTGGGGAGACCCAGTACTTC	-	TRBV3-1	TRBJ2-5	many
CASSPPGDGF	TGTGCCAGCAGCCCGCCAGGTGATGGCTTC	-	TRBV7-4	TRBJ2-7	many
CSASAPGRGVYEQYF	TGCAGTGCTAGTGCCCCGGGGAGGGGGGTCTACGAGCAGTACTTC	-	TRBV20-1	TRBJ2-7	many
CSAKGTLAGDTQYF	TGCAGTGCTAAGGGGACCCTAGCGGGAGATACGCAGTATTTT	TRBD2	TRBV20-1	TRBJ2-3	-
CASRSGRGSYEQYF	TGTGCCAGCAGGTCAGGACGGGGCTCCTACGAGCAGTACTTC	-	TRBV6-6	TRBJ2-7	many
CASSQGQGTYGYTF	TGTGCCAGCTCACAGGGACAGGGGACCTATGGCTACACCTTC	TRBD1	TRBV18	TRBJ1-2	many
CASSYWGSETYEQYF	TGTGCCAGCAGTTACTGGGGTAGCGAGACCTACGAGCAGTACTTC	-	TRBV6-6	TRBJ2-7	many
CAISVGSKYNEQFF	TGTGCCATCAGTGTCGGGTCTAAATACAATGAGCAGTTCTTC	-	TRBV10-3	TRBJ2-1	-
CASSPLQGVSTSNYGYTF	TGTGCCAGCAGTCCCTTACAGGGGGTCTCAACTTCGAACTATGGCTACACCTTC	TRBD1	TRBV12-3/TRBV12-4	TRBJ1-2	few
CSVGDQPQHF	TGCAGCGTGGGGGATCAGCCCCAGCATTTT	-	TRBV29-1	TRBJ1-5	few
CASSLDRSYNSPLHF	TGTGCCAGCAGCTTAGACCGCTCCTATAATTCACCCCTCCACTTT	-	TRBV7-2	TRBJ1-6	few
CASSPGGGSTQYF	TGTGCCAGCAGCCCTGGGGGCGGGAGTACGCAGTATTTT	-	TRBV7-2	TRBJ2-3	many
CASAKGLAGVNTGELFF	TGTGCCAGCGCTAAGGGGCTAGCGGGAGTGAACACCGGGGAGCTGTTTTTT	TRBD2	TRBV6-2/TRBV6-3	TRBJ2-2	many
CSARGPTPGGELFF	TGCAGTGCGAGGGGTCCTACACCCGGAGGGGAGCTGTTTTTT	-	TRBV20-1	TRBJ2-2	many
CASSLDRQEISYEQYF	TGTGCCAGCAGTTTAGACAGACAAGAAATATCCTACGAGCAGTACTTC	-	TRBV2	TRBJ2-7	many
CASSLGPEQYF	TGCGCCAGCAGCCTCGGACCCGAGCAGTACTTC	-	TRBV5-1	TRBJ2-7	many
CASSQDPASGVYNEQFF	TGCGCCAGCAGCCAAGATCCGGCTAGCGGGGTCTACAATGAGCAGTTCTTC	TRBD2	TRBV4-1	TRBJ2-1	many
CSASGKGGIGEQFF	TGCAGTGCTAGCGGGAAAGGCGGTATCGGTGAGCAGTTCTTC	-	TRBV20-1	TRBJ2-1	many
CASSPGTVREYF	TGTGCCAGCAGCCCGGGGACCGTTCGGGAATACTTC	-	TRBV11-2	TRBJ2-5	many
CATRRGSPNQPQHF	TGTGCCACCAGGAGGGGTAGTCCAAATCAGCCCCAGCATTTT	-	TRBV6-1	TRBJ1-5	many
CASSQGLAGGVEQFF	TGCGCCAGCAGCCAAGGACTAGCGGGAGGGGTTGAGCAGTTCTTC	TRBD2	TRBV4-1	TRBJ2-1	many
CARRIAGDPSYEQYF	TGCGCCAGGAGAATAGCGGGAGACCCCTCCTACGAGCAGTACTTC	TRBD2	TRBV10-1	TRBJ2-7	many
CASSLERSAIVLHF	TGTGCCAGCAGTCTTGAAAGGTCCGCTATAGTCCTCCACTTT	-	TRBV6-2/TRBV6-3	TRBJ1-6	many
CASSDRGRDTGELFF	TGTGCCAGTAGTGATAGGGGGCGCGACACCGGGGAGCTGTTTTTT	TRBD1	TRBV19	TRBJ2-2	few
CASSSGFVTEAFF	TGTGCCAGCAGTTCTGGGTTTGTAACTGAAGCTTTCTTT	-	TRBV12-3/TRBV12-4	TRBJ1-1	-
CASKLGQRPSYGYTF	TGTGCCAGCAAACTGGGACAGAGGCCCTCCTATGGCTACACCTTC	TRBD1	TRBV6-2/TRBV6-3	TRBJ1-2	many
CASRSPASGQGSDTQYF	TGTGCCAGCAGATCCCCCGCCAGCGGGCAGGGCTCAGATACGCAGTATTTT	-	TRBV6-5	TRBJ2-3	many
CASSSSGLGEAFF	TGTGCCAGCAGTTCCTCGGGGCTTGGTGAAGCTTTCTTT	-	TRBV6-2/TRBV6-3	TRBJ1-1	medium-sized
CASSTPAVSDGYTF	TGTGCCAGCAGTACGCCCGCGGTGTCTGATGGCTACACCTTC	-	TRBV6-2/TRBV6-3	TRBJ1-2	many
CASSIAGEVQYEQYF	TGTGCCAGCAGCATCGCAGGGGAGGTTCAGTACGAGCAGTACTTC	-	TRBV7-9	TRBJ2-7	many
CASSHGGGVYGYTF	TGCGCCAGCAGCCACGGAGGGGGCGTCTATGGCTACACCTTC	TRBD1	TRBV4-1	TRBJ1-2	-
CSARDHPPSGRGEQFF	TGCAGTGCTAGAGATCATCCGCCTAGCGGGAGAGGTGAGCAGTTCTTC	TRBD2	TRBV20-1	TRBJ2-1	many
CASWWGQRTKNIQYF	TGTGCCAGCTGGTGGGGACAGCGAACCAAAAACATTCAGTACTTC	TRBD1	TRBV2	TRBJ2-4	many
CSARVTSGGARETQYF	TGCAGTGCTAGAGTTACTAGCGGGGGGGCCAGGGAGACCCAGTACTTC	TRBD2	TRBV20-1	TRBJ2-5	many
CASSLTGGGETQYF	TGTGCCAGCAGCCTGACAGGGGGCGGGGAGACCCAGTACTTC	TRBD1	TRBV7-3	TRBJ2-5	many
CASSPERGGFGYTF	TGTGCCAGCAGTCCTGAGCGGGGCGGATTTGGCTACACCTTC	-	TRBV7-8	TRBJ1-2	many
CASSLWGQETQYF	TGTGCCAGCAGTTTATGGGGCCAAGAGACCCAGTACTTC	-	TRBV12-3/TRBV12-4	TRBJ2-5	medium-sized
CASSRGQTQGEQYF	TGTGCCAGCAGCCGGGGACAGACCCAAGGCGAGCAGTACTTC	-	TRBV3-2	TRBJ2-7	few
CSAPGLGGNTIYF	TGCAGTGCTCCAGGCCTAGGAGGAAACACCATATATTTT	-	TRBV20-1	TRBJ1-3	many
CARSPLGGRPYNEQFF	TGCGCCCGCAGCCCCCTCGGCGGGAGGCCCTACAATGAGCAGTTCTTC	TRBD2	TRBV4-1	TRBJ2-1	-
CASSWLLGTSGNTIYF	TGTGCCAGCAGCTGGCTGCTGGGGACCTCTGGAAACACCATATATTTT	-	TRBV5-6	TRBJ1-3	few
CASSKAPRDRGHQETQYF	TGTGCCAGCAGCAAAGCCCCACGGGACAGGGGGCACCAAGAGACCCAGTACTTC	-	TRBV21-1	TRBJ2-5	many
CSGQEPNTDTQYF	TGCAGCGGCCAGGAACCAAACACAGATACGCAGTATTTT	-	TRBV29-1	TRBJ2-3	many
CASSATGNQETQYF	TGTGCCAGCAGCGCGACAGGGAACCAAGAGACCCAGTACTTC	TRBD1	TRBV7-3	TRBJ2-5	many
CAWTLRDRGANQPQHF	TGTGCCTGGACCTTAAGGGACAGGGGGGCTAATCAGCCCCAGCATTTT	TRBD1	TRBV30	TRBJ1-5	many
CSARSHENTEAFF	TGCAGTGCTAGATCACATGAGAACACTGAAGCTTTCTTT	-	TRBV20-1	TRBJ1-1	many
CSAQGSGYSGPYNEQFF	TGCAGTGCCCAAGGGTCAGGGTACTCCGGGCCCTACAATGAGCAGTTCTTC	-	TRBV20-1	TRBJ2-1	few
CASSSQHGNTIYF	TGTGCCAGCAGCTCGCAGCACGGAAACACCATATATTTT	-	TRBV7-6	TRBJ1-3	many
CASSPGLTEAFF	TGTGCCAGCAGTCCAGGGCTTACTGAAGCTTTCTTT	-	TRBV3-1	TRBJ1-1	many
CASSLDQGAETQYF	TGTGCCAGCAGCTTAGATCAGGGGGCGGAGACCCAGTACTTC	TRBD1	TRBV7-2	TRBJ2-5	many